Detailed here is one T cell receptor beta chain. In germline, CDR1 is SEHNR, CDR2 FQNEAQ (reference sequence). The CDR3 runs 13 residues. Trimming cost V 5 bases and J 5 bases; bases outside gene matches: 2. This record belongs to a study of control samples from healthy donors and cancer patients. Using immunoSEQ multiplex PCR, the repertoire was profiled, and TCRdb retains in-frame clones only, with some absent. The sample carries over 85,000 clones, 90% to 95% recorded once. The TCR was taken from a woman between 18 and 30 years old in good health. The chain couples TRBV7-9 to TRBJ1-4; 7 nucleotides align to TRBD1. Sequencing was done on a sample of blood. The CDR3, as DNA: TGTGCCAGCAGCCGACAGGGAAATGAAAAACTGTTTTTT. Encoded protein: CASSRQGNEKLFF.